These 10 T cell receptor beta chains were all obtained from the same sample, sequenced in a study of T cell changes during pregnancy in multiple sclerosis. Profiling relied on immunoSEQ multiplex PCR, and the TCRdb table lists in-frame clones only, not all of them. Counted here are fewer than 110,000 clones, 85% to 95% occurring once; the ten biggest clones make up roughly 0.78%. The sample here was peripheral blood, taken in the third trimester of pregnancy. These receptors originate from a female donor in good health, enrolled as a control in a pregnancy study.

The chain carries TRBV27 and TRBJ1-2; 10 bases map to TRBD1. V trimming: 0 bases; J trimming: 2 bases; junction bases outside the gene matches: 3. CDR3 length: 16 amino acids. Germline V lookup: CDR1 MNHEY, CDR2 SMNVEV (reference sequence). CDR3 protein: CASSLSRTGGNYGYTF. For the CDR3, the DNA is TGTGCCAGCAGTTTATCTCGGACAGGGGGGAACTATGGCTACACCTTC.

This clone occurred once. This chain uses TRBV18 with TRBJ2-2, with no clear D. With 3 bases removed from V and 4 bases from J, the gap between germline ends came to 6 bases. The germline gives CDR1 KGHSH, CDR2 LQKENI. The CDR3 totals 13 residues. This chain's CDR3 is CASSPVGTGELFF. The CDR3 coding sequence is TGTGCCAGCTCACCCGTCGGCACCGGGGAGCTGTTTTTT.

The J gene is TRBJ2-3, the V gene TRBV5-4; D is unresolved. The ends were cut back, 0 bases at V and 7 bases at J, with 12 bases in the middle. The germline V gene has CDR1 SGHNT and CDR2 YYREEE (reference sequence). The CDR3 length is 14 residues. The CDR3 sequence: CASSLAQPPNTQYF. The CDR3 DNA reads TGTGCCAGCAGCTTGGCACAGCCGCCTAATACGCAGTATTTT.

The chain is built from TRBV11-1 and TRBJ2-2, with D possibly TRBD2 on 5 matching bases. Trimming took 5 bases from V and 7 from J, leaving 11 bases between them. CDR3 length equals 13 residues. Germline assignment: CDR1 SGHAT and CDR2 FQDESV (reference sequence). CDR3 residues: CASSLGRGGELFF. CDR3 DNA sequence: TGTGCCAGCAGCCTTGGACGGGGCGGGGAGCTGTTTTTT.

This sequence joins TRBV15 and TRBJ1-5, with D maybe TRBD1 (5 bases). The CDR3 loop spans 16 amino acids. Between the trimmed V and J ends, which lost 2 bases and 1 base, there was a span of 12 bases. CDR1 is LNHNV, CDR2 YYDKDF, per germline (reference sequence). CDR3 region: CATSRRIGASNQPQHF. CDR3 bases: TGTGCCACCAGCAGAAGGATAGGGGCGAGCAATCAGCCCCAGCATTTT.

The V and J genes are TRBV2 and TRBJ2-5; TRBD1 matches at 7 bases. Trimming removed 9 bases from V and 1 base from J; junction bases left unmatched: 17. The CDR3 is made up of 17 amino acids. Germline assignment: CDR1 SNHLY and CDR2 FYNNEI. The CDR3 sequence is CASWGVAPGQLQETQYF. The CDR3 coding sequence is TGTGCCAGTTGGGGCGTCGCACCGGGACAGCTCCAAGAGACCCAGTACTTC.

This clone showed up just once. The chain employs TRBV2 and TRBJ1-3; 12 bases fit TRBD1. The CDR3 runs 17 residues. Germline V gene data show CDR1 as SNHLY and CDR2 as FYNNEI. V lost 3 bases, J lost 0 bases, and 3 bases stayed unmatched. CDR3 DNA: TGTGCCAGCAGTGACGGGACAGGGGGCCTCTCTGGAAACACCATATATTTT. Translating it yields CASSDGTGGLSGNTIYF.

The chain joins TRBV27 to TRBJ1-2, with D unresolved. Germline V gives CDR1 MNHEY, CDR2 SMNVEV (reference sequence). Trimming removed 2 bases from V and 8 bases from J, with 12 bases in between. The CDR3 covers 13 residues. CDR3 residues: CASSLRASGGYTF. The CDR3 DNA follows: TGTGCCAGCAGTTTAAGGGCCTCGGGGGGCTACACCTTC.

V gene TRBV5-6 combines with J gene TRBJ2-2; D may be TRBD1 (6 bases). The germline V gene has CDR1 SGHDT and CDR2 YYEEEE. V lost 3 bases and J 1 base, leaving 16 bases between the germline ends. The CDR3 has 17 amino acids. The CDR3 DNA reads TGTGCCAGCAGCTCATGGACAGAGGAGATGAACACCGGGGAGCTGTTTTTT. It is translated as CASSSWTEEMNTGELFF.

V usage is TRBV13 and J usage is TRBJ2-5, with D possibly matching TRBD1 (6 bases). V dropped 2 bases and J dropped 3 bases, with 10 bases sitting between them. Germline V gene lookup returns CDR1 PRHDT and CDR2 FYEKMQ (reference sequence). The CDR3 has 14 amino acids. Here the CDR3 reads CASSLRTAKETQYF. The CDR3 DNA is TGTGCCAGCAGCTTAAGGACAGCTAAAGAGACCCAGTACTTC.